The source of this T cell receptor beta chain is a study of human T cells and chemical hapten exposure. Whole-study context: Skin of the upper inner arm, around 2 cm by around 2 cm, received 2% DPC for sensitization.

The time point was: pre-sensitization, week 0. The treatment is: therapeutic diphenylcyclopropenone sensitization with weekly scalp DPC. CDR1 KGHDR and CDR2 SFDVKD come from the germline V gene. This CDR3 region has 17 residues. V lost 11 bases to trimming and J lost 0 bases, with 24 bases between them. MiXCR, run by TCRdb on the RACE reads, gives a single entry per CDR3 protein. The profile shows some 400,000 distinct CDR3 sequences, roughly 4.6% of them singletons. The sequence was collected from a woman in her fifties or sixties with alopecia areata. Some clones in this sample may be carry-over from other donors' samples. The chain links TRBV24-1 to TRBJ1-1, with D unresolved. The sample consisted of whole blood, taken in connection with sensitization to the hapten diphenylcyclopropenone (DPC). CDR3 residues: CAIGLREMSLMNTEAFF. As DNA, the CDR3 is TGTGCCATCGGCTTGAGGGAAATGAGCCTCATGAACACTGAAGCTTTCTTT.